Below are 24 T cell receptor beta chains sequenced from a single sample in a study of blood T cell repertoires in COVID-19. Clones were sequenced by immunoSEQ multiplex PCR, and TCRdb holds only the in-frame ones, with some missing. Of about 250,000 clones in the sample, approximately 86% were seen once. Sequencing was carried out using peripheral blood. The receptors come from a man older than 75 with acute or convalescent COVID-19.

This rearrangement joins TRBV28 to TRBJ1-1, with D perhaps matching TRBD1 (6 bases). V gave up 4 bases and J gave up 10 bases, with 10 bases separating them. Germline values: CDR1 MDHEN, CDR2 SYDVKM. CDR3 length: 11 amino acids. The CDR3 bases are TGTGCCAGCAGTTCACCGACAGGAGCTTTCTTT. Its protein is CASSSPTGAFF.

CDR3 coding DNA: TGTGCCAGCAGCCCCTCCCCCGGGGGGCGAACCGGGGAGCTGTTTTTT. Amino acids: CASSPSPGGRTGELFF. This chain links TRBV14 with TRBJ2-2, with D maybe TRBD2 (7 bases). V dropped 4 bases and J dropped 5 bases, with 17 bases sitting between them. Germline values: CDR1 SGHDN, CDR2 FVKESK. CDR3 size: 16 residues.

The V gene is TRBV7-9, the J gene TRBJ1-1; TRBD1 matches at 8 bases. After removal of 0 bases from V and 3 bases from J, the junction contained 6 bases not matched to a gene. Germline values: CDR1 SEHNR, CDR2 FQNEAQ (reference sequence). The CDR3 totals 16 residues. The chain's CDR3 is CASSLAGRGRDTEAFF. The CDR3 coding sequence is TGTGCCAGCAGCTTAGCAGGCAGGGGGCGGGACACTGAAGCTTTCTTT.

The chain has TRBV13 and TRBJ2-7, with TRBD1 matching over 7 bases. Unmatched junction bases numbered 6, after V lost 5 bases and J lost 8 bases. The CDR3 extends over 12 amino acids. The germline V gene encodes CDR1 PRHDT and CDR2 FYEKMQ (reference sequence). In nucleotides, the CDR3 is TGTGCCAGCAGCGTCCGACAGGGCCAGCAGTACTTC. Protein sequence: CASSVRQGQQYF.

V and J are TRBV7-9 and TRBJ2-1, with TRBD2 matching 11 bases. The CDR3 is made up of 17 amino acids. V shed 0 bases and J 5 bases; nucleotides not matched to a gene: 6. Germline V gene lookup returns CDR1 SEHNR and CDR2 FQNEAQ (reference sequence). The DNA for the CDR3 is TGTGCCAGCAGCTTAGCGGGACTAGCGGCCCGCGACAATGAGCAGTTCTTC. The encoded protein is CASSLAGLAARDNEQFF. Based on the CDR3 plus reference TRBV7-9 and TRBJ2-1, the full variable domain is DTGVSQNPRHKITKRGQNVTFRCDPISEHNRLYWYRQTLGQGPEFLTYFQNEAQLEKSRLLSDRFSAERPKGSFSTLEIQRTEQGDSAMYLCASSLAGLAARDNEQFFGPGTRLTVL.

This clone was counted a single time. The J gene is TRBJ2-1, the V gene TRBV5-1; D is perhaps TRBD2 (5 bases). Germline CDR1 is SGHRS and CDR2 is YFSETQ. This CDR3 spans 14 amino acids. The V end lost 4 bases, the J end lost 6 bases, and 14 bases lay between the germline ends. The CDR3, as DNA: TGCGCCAGCAGCCTGATCGCCAGCGGCAATGAGCAGTTCTTC. The encoded protein is CASSLIASGNEQFF.

V and J are TRBV9 and TRBJ2-7, with D possibly being TRBD2 (6 bases). The length of the CDR3 is 19 residues. Trimming took off 4 bases at V and 2 bases at J, with 28 bases between the two ends. CDR1 and CDR2 (germline): SGDLS, YYNGEE. CDR3 DNA sequence: TGTGCCAGCAGCCCCGAATGGGGAGGCCGCCTTCGTCGGGCCTACGAGCAGTACTTC. Protein product: CASSPEWGGRLRRAYEQYF.

This sequence joins TRBV5-1 and TRBJ2-7, with TRBD1 matching over 8 bases. CDR3 size: 15 residues. CDR1 is SGHRS, CDR2 YFSETQ, per germline. Trimming cost V 1 base and J 5 bases; bases outside gene matches: 8. The chain's CDR3 is CASSLIPDRGNEQYF. The CDR3 DNA is TGCGCCAGCAGCTTGATCCCTGACAGGGGTAACGAGCAGTACTTC. Complete variable domain (other parts from reference TRBV5-1 and TRBJ2-7): KAGVTQTPRYLIKTRGQQVTLSCSPISGHRSVSWYQQTPGQGLQFLFEYFSETQRNKGNFPGRFSGRQFSNSRSEMNVSTLELGDSALYLCASSLIPDRGNEQYFGPGTRLTVT.

The chain joins TRBV3-1 (or the pseudogene TRBV3-2) to TRBJ1-4; 8 bases match TRBD1. The germline CDR1 and CDR2 sequences are LGHDT and YNNKEL (reference sequence). The V and J ends lost 5 bases and 7 bases, in that order; junction bases with no gene match: 6. The CDR3 covers 14 residues. The DNA of the CDR3 is TGTGCCAGCAGCTCCGGGACAGGAGGTGAAAAACTGTTTTTT. The encoded protein is CASSSGTGGEKLFF.

This chain links TRBV5-4 with TRBJ1-6; D ambiguous. Germline CDR1 is SGHNT and CDR2 is YYREEE (reference sequence). This CDR3 contains 15 residues. The germline V and J ends were trimmed by 4 bases and 6 bases, with 14 bases remaining between them. The CDR3 nucleotides are TGTGCCAGCAGCCGGGTAGACGGCAGTAATTCACCCCTCCACTTT. Translation gives CASSRVDGSNSPLHF.

J is TRBJ2-1 and V is TRBV4-2; 15 positions agree with TRBD2. The junction had 6 bases not matched to a gene; V was cut back by 1 base and J by 8 bases. The CDR3 is 17 residues long. The V gene's germline CDR1 is LGHNA and CDR2 YNFKEQ. This CDR3 reads CASSQVGLAGGGDEQFF. CDR3 DNA sequence: TGTGCCAGCAGCCAAGTTGGACTAGCGGGAGGGGGGGATGAGCAGTTCTTC.

The count of this clone is one. This sequence joins TRBV7-9 and TRBJ2-5, with D hard to call. V lost 5 bases to trimming and J lost 7 bases, with 14 bases between them. In germline, CDR1 is SEHNR, CDR2 FQNEAQ (reference sequence). This CDR3 contains 13 residues. The CDR3 DNA is TGTGCCAGCAGCCCCTCCAAGACTTGGACCCAGTACTTC. It encodes CASSPSKTWTQYF.

The genes are TRBV4-2 and TRBJ2-1; the match to TRBD2 covers 13 bases. CDR1 LGHNA and CDR2 YNFKEQ come from the germline V gene. This CDR3 comprises 16 residues. The trim removed 0 bases at V and 8 bases at J, leaving 4 bases unmatched. The CDR3 here is CASSQEGTSGIYEQFF. For the CDR3, the DNA is TGTGCCAGCAGCCAAGAAGGGACTAGCGGGATCTATGAGCAGTTCTTC.

The CDR3, as DNA: TGTGCCAGTAGCCTAGCGGGAGTGGCAGATACGCAGTATTTT. Its translation is CASSLAGVADTQYF. V and J are TRBV19 and TRBJ2-3; 10 bases map to TRBD2. J was trimmed by 4 bases and V by 6 bases; bases with no gene match: 4. This CDR3 region has 14 residues. CDR1 and CDR2 from the germline V gene are LNHDA and SQIVND (reference sequence).

V is TRBV19 and J is TRBJ1-4; TRBD1 matches 9 bases. The CDR3 spans 14 residues. After removal of 4 bases from V and 8 bases from J, the junction contained 5 bases not matched to a gene. Germline CDR1 and CDR2: LNHDA and SQIVND (reference sequence). The CDR3 loop is CASSRTGAEEKLFF. The DNA for the CDR3 is TGTGCCAGTAGTAGGACAGGGGCGGAGGAAAAACTGTTTTTT.

Only one count was recorded for this clone. The chain joins TRBV19 to TRBJ1-5, with D perhaps matching TRBD1 (5 bases). The CDR3 is 14 amino acids. Germline V gene data show CDR1 as LNHDA and CDR2 as SQIVND (reference sequence). V was shortened by 5 bases and J by 2 bases, with 10 bases between the two germline ends. In DNA form, the CDR3 reads TGTGCCAGTAGTGCAACAGGAGGCAATCAGCCCCAGCATTTT. It is translated as CASSATGGNQPQHF.

This clone has just a few counts. The V gene is TRBV5-1, the J gene TRBJ1-6; D is unclear. The CDR3 is 16 residues long. V was clipped by 0 bases and J by 0 bases, with 7 bases between them. Germline V lookup: CDR1 SGHRS, CDR2 YFSETQ. The CDR3 region has the DNA TGCGCCAGCAGCTTGGGCCGGAGCTCCTATAATTCACCCCTCCACTTT. Amino acid sequence: CASSLGRSSYNSPLHF. Drawing the rest from reference TRBV5-1 and TRBJ1-6, the complete variable domain is KAGVTQTPRYLIKTRGQQVTLSCSPISGHRSVSWYQQTPGQGLQFLFEYFSETQRNKGNFPGRFSGRQFSNSRSEMNVSTLELGDSALYLCASSLGRSSYNSPLHFGNGTRLTVT.

In DNA, the CDR3 is TGTGCCAGTATTGGAACTAACTCCTACGAGCAGTACTTC. This codes for CASIGTNSYEQYF. This chain connects TRBV19 to TRBJ2-7; D is unresolved. V lost 7 bases and J 0 bases, leaving 10 bases between the germline ends. Germline CDR1 LNHDA, CDR2 SQIVND (reference sequence). CDR3 length: 13 residues.

The chain links TRBV19 to TRBJ2-3; 9 bases agree with TRBD1. Germline CDR1 is LNHDA and CDR2 is SQIVND (reference sequence). Unmatched junction bases numbered 9, after V lost 5 bases and J lost 3 bases. The CDR3 is 16 residues long. The chain's CDR3 is CASSAHGTGNTDTQYF. CDR3 bases: TGTGCCAGTAGTGCACACGGGACAGGGAATACAGATACGCAGTATTTT.

Only one count was recorded for this clone. This chain uses TRBV11-2 with TRBJ2-7, with TRBD2 matching 12 bases. The ends lost 5 bases at V and 6 bases at J; junction bases unmatched: 2. The length of the CDR3 is 13 residues. The germline CDR1 and CDR2 sequences are SGHAT and FQNNGV. The chain's CDR3 is CASSQTSGGEQYF. The DNA of the CDR3 is TGTGCCAGCAGCCAGACTAGCGGGGGCGAGCAGTACTTC.

The rearrangement links TRBV5-4 to TRBJ2-7, with 7 bases aligning to TRBD1. V lost 4 bases, J lost 3 bases, and 4 bases stayed unmatched. This CDR3 has 13 amino acids. Germline CDR1 and CDR2: SGHNT and YYREEE (reference sequence). The CDR3 spells CASSTRDSYEQYF. CDR3 nucleotide sequence: TGTGCCAGCAGCACCCGGGACAGCTACGAGCAGTACTTC.

This chain uses TRBV3-1 (or the pseudogene TRBV3-2) with TRBJ2-7; TRBD1 matches 8 bases. J lost 5 bases, V lost 4 bases, and 7 bases had no gene match. Germline V gives CDR1 LGHDT, CDR2 YNNKEL (reference sequence). This CDR3 has 14 amino acids. The CDR3 here is CASSLGQGTHEQYF. Written as DNA, the CDR3 is TGTGCCAGCAGCCTTGGACAGGGAACCCACGAGCAGTACTTC.

This clone has at least ten counts. One end of the junction does not line up with germline, which may come from a read error. CDR3 sequence (DNA): TGCGCCAGCAGCCAAGATTCACTAGCGGGGGGGCCCCCCTCTTTC. It specifies CASSQDSLAGGPPSF. The chain carries TRBV4-3 and TRBJ2-7; 13 positions agree with TRBD2. Germline assignment: CDR1 LGHNA and CDR2 YSLEER. The CDR3 contains 15 residues.

The chain carries TRBV27 and TRBJ1-6; D uncertain. This CDR3 spans 14 amino acids. Germline CDR1 and CDR2: MNHEY and SMNVEV (reference sequence). The V end lost 6 bases, the J end lost 3 bases, and 9 bases lay between the germline ends. The CDR3 loop reads CASRWADYNSPLHF. CDR3 nucleotide sequence: TGTGCCAGCAGATGGGCAGACTATAATTCACCCCTCCACTTT.